A single T cell receptor beta chain is shown here with its context. The antigen remains unidentified. This sample is drawn from a study of T-cell memory formation after mild COVID-19. Germline V gene data show CDR1 as MGHRA and CDR2 as YSYEKL. The CDR3 runs to 17 residues. V lost 3 bases and J lost 8; bases outside the gene matches: 12. TCRalpha and TCRbeta libraries used 5'RACE with constant-segment primers and UMIs. TCRdb ran MiXCR on the 5' RACE reads and lists one entry per CDR3 protein. The table includes just under 50,000 distinct CDR3 sequences, about 12% detected once. Study-wide points: Clones contracting day 15 to 85 were balanced CD4/CD8; later expanders leaned CD4+. The main location of contracting CD4+ clones was CM and EM, and that of contracting CD8+ clones was EMRA.

The sequencing input was PBMCs or a T cell subset sorted from them (not recorded which). The chain joins TRBV4-1 to TRBJ2-1; 11 bases map to TRBD2. This clonotype was obtained from a man between 18 and 29 years old who had mild COVID-19 (a few samples of this study predate the infection). Cell type and time point are not known. DNA for the CDR3: TGCGCCAGCAGCCACCTACGACTAGCGGGGCTAGTGGATGAGCAGTTCTTC. Translating it yields CASSHLRLAGLVDEQFF.